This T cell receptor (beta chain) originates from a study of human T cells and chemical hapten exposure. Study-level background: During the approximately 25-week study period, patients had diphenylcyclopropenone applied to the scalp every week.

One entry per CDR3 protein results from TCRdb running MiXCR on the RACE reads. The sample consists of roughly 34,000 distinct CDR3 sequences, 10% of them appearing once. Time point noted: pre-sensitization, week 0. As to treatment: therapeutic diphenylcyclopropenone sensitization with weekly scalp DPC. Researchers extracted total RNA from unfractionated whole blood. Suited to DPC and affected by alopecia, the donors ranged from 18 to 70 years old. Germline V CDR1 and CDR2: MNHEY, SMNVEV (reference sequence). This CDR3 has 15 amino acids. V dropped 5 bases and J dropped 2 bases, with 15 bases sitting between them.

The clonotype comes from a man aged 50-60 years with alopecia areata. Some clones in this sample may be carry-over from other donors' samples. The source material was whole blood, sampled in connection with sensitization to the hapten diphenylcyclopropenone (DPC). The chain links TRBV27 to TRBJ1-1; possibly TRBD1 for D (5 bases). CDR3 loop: CASSPGPGRNTEAFF. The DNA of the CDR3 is TGTGCCAGCAGTCCGGGGCCAGGGAGAAACACTGAAGCTTTCTTT.